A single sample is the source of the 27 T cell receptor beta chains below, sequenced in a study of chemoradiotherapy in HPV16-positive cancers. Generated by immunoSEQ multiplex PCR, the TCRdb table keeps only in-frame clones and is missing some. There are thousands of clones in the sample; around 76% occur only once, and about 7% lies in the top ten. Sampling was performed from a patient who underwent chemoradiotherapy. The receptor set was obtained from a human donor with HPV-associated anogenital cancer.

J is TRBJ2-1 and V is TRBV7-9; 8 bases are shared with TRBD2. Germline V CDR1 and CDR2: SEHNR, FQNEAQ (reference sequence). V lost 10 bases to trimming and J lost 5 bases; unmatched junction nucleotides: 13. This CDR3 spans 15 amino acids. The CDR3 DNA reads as TGTGCCACCCAGCCGGGAGGGCCATACGACAATGAGCAGTTCTTC. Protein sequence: CATQPGGPYDNEQFF.

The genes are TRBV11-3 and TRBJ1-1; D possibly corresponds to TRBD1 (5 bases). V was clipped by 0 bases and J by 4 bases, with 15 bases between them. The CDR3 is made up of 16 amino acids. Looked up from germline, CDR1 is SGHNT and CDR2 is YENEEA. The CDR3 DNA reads TGTGCCAGCAGCTTAGATGGTCGCGGAGGGGTCACTGAAGCTTTCTTT. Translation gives CASSLDGRGGVTEAFF.

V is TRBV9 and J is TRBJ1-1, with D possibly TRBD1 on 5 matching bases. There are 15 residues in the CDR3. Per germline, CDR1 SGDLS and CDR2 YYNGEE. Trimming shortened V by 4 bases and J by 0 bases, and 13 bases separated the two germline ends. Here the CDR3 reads CASSRGTSLNTEAFF. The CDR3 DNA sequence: TGTGCCAGCAGCCGCGGGACGTCTTTGAACACTGAAGCTTTCTTT.

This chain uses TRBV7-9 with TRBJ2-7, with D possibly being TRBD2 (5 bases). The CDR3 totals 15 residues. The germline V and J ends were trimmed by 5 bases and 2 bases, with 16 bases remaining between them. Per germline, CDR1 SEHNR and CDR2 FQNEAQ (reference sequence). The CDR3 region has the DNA TGTGCCAGCAGCCGCTCGGGAAGGGCAACCTACGAGCAGTACTTC. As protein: CASSRSGRATYEQYF.

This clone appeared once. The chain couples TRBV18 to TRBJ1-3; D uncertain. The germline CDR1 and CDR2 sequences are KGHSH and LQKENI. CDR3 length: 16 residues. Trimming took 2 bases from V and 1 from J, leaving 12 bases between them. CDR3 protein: CASSPGRRRSGNTIYF. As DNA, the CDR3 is TGTGCCAGCTCACCAGGCCGACGAAGGTCTGGAAACACCATATATTTT.

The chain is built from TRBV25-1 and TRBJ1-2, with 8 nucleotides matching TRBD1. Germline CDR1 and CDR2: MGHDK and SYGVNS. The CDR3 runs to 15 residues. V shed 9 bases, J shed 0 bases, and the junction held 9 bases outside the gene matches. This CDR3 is CARDRDRRANYGYTF. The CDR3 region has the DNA TGTGCCAGAGATCGGGACAGGAGAGCTAACTATGGCTACACCTTC.

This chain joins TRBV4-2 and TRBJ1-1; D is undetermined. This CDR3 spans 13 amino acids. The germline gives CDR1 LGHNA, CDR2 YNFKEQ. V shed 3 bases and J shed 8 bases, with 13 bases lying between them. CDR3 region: CASSQDRPTEAFF. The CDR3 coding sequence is TGTGCCAGCAGCCAGGATCGACCAACGGAAGCTTTCTTT.

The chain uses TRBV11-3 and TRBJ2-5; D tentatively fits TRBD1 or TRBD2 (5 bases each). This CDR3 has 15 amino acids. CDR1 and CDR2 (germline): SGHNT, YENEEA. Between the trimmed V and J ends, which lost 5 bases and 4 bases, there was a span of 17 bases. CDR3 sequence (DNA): TGTGCCAGCAGCCATCGAGGAACGGGGCCAGAGACCCAGTACTTC. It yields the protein CASSHRGTGPETQYF.

The chain's CDR3 is CASSLVGAGNTIYF. DNA of the CDR3: TGCGCCAGCAGCTTGGTAGGGGCTGGAAACACCATATATTTT. The V call is TRBV5-1, the J call TRBJ1-3; D may be TRBD1 (5 bases). Germline lookup yields CDR1 SGHRS and CDR2 YFSETQ. V dropped 0 bases and J dropped 2 bases, with 6 bases sitting between them. The CDR3 runs to 14 residues.

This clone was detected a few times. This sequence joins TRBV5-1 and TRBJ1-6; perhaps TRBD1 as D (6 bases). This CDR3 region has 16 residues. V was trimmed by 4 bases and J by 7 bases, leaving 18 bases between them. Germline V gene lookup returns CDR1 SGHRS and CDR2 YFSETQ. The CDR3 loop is CASSVELRGRNSPLHF. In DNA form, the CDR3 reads TGCGCCAGCAGCGTGGAATTACGGGGGCGCAATTCACCCCTCCACTTT.

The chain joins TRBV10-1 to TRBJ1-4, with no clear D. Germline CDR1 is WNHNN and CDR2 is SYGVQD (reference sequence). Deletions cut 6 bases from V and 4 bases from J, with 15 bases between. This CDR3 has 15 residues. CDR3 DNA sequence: TGCGCCAGCAGCCCCGGTGGGTCAAGTAATGAAAAACTGTTTTTT. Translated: CASSPGGSSNEKLFF.

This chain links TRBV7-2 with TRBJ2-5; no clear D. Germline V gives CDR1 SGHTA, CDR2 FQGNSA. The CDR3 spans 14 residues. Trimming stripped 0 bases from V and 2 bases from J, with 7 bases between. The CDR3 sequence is CASSLAWQQETQYF. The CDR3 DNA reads TGTGCCAGCAGCTTAGCCTGGCAGCAAGAGACCCAGTACTTC.

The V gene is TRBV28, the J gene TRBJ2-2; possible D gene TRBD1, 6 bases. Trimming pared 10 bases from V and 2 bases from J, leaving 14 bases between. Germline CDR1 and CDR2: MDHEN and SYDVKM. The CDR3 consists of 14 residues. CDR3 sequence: CATLGQYNTGELFF. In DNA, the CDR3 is TGTGCCACCTTGGGACAATACAACACCGGGGAGCTGTTTTTT.

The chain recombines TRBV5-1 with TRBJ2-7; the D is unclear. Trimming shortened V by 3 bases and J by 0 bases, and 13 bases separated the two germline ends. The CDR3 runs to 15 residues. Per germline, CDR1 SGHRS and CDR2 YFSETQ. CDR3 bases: TGCGCCAGCAGCTCAGTCGGCATAAGCTCCTACGAGCAGTACTTC. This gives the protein CASSSVGISSYEQYF.

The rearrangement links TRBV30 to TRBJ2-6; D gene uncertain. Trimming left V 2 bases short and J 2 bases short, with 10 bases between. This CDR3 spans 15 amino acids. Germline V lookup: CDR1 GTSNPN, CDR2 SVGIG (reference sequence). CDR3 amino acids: CAWSFRAAGANVLTF. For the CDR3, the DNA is TGTGCCTGGAGTTTTAGGGCTGCTGGGGCCAACGTCCTGACTTTC. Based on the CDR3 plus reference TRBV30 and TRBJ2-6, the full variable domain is SQTIHQWPATLVQPVGSPLSLECTVEGTSNPNLYWYRQAAGRGLQLLFYSVGIGQISSEVPQNLSASRPQDRQFILSSKKLLLSDSGFYLCAWSFRAAGANVLTFGAGSRLTVL.

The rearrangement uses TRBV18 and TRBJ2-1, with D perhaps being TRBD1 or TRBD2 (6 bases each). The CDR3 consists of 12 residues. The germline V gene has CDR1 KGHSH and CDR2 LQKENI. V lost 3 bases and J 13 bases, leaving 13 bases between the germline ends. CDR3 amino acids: CASSPRGTFQFF. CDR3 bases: TGTGCCAGCTCACCTAGGGGGACTTTCCAGTTCTTC.

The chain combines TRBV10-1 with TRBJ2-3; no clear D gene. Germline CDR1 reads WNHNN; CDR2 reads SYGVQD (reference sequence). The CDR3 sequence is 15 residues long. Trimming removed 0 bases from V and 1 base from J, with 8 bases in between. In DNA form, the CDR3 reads TGCGCCAGCAGTGAGTCGACGGGCGGCACAGATACGCAGTATTTT. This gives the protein CASSESTGGTDTQYF.

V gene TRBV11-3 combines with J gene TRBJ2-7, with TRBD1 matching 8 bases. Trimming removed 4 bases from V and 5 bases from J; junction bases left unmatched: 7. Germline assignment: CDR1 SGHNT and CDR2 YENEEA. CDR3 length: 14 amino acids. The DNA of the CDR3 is TGTGCCAGCAGCTCACGGGCAGGGGGCGACGAGCAGTACTTC. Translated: CASSSRAGGDEQYF. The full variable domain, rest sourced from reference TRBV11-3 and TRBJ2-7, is EAGVVQSPRYKIIEKKQPVAFWCNPISGHNTLYWYLQNLGQGPELLIRYENEEAVDDSQLPKDRFSAERLKGVDSTLKIQPAELGDSAVYLCASSSRAGGDEQYFGPGTRLTVT.

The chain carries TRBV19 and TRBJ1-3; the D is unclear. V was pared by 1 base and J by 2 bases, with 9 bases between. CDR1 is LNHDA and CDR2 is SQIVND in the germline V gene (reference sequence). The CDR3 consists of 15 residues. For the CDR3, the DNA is TGTGCCAGTAGTATAGGCGCAGGACCTGGAAACACCATATATTTT. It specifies CASSIGAGPGNTIYF.

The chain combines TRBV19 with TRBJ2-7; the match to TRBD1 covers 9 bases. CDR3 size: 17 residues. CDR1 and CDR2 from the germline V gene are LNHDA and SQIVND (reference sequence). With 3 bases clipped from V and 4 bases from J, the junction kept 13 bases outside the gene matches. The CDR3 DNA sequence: TGTGCCAGTAGTATGCTCGTTGGACAGGGGAAAGTGTACGAGCAGTACTTC. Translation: CASSMLVGQGKVYEQYF.

The CDR3 nucleotides read TGCGCCAGCAGCTTAATCGGACAGGGTACAGATACGCAGTATTTT. Its translation: CASSLIGQGTDTQYF. V usage is TRBV5-1 and J usage is TRBJ2-3; 8 positions agree with TRBD1. Germline loops: CDR1 SGHRS, CDR2 YFSETQ. The CDR3 runs to 15 residues. V lost 2 bases to trimming and J lost 3 bases; unmatched junction nucleotides: 5. The full variable domain, with the rest looked up from reference TRBV5-1 and TRBJ2-3, is KAGVTQTPRYLIKTRGQQVTLSCSPISGHRSVSWYQQTPGQGLQFLFEYFSETQRNKGNFPGRFSGRQFSNSRSEMNVSTLELGDSALYLCASSLIGQGTDTQYFGPGTRLTVL.

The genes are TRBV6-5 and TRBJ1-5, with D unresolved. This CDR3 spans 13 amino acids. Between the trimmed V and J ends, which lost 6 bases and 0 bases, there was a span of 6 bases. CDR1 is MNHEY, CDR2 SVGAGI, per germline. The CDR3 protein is CASSPYSNQPQHF. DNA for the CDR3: TGTGCCAGCAGCCCCTATAGCAATCAGCCCCAGCATTTT.

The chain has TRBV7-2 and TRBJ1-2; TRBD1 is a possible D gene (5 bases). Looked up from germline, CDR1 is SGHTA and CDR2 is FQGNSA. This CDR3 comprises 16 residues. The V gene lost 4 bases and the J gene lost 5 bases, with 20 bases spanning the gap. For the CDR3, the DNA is TGTGCCAGCAGCTCCTTCGGGACTAAAAAAGGGTATGGCTACACCTTC. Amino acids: CASSSFGTKKGYGYTF.

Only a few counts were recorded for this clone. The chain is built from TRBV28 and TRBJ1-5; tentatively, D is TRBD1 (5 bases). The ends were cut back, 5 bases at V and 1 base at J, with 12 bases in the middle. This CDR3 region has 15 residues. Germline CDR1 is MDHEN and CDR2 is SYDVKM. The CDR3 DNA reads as TGTGCCAGCAGTCCCCTTTGGGGGAGCAATCAGCCCCAGCATTTT. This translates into CASSPLWGSNQPQHF.

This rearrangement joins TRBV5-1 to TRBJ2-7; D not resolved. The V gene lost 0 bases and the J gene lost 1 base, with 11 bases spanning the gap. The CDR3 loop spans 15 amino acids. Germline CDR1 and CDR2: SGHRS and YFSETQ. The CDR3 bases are TGCGCCAGCAGCTTGGAGTCAGTCTTATCCTACGAGCAGTACTTC. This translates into CASSLESVLSYEQYF.

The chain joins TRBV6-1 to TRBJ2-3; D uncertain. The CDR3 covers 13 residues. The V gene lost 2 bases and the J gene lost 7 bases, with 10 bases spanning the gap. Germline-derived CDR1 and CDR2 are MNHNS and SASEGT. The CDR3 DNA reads TGTGCCAGCAGTGAATCTGGCGTTCATACGCAGTATTTT. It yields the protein CASSESGVHTQYF.

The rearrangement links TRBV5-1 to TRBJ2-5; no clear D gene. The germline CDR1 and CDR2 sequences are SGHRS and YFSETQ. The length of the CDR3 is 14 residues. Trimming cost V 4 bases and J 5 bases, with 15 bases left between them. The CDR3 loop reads CASSVTEPEETQYF. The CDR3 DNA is TGCGCCAGCAGCGTTACGGAACCCGAGGAGACCCAGTACTTC.